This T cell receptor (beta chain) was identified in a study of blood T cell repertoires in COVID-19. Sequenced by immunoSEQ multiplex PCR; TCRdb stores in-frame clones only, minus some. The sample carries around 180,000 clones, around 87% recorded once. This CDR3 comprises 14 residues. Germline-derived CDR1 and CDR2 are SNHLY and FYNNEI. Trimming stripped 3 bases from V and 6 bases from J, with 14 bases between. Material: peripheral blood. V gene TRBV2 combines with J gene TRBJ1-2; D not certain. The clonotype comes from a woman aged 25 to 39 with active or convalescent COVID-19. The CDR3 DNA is TGTGCCAGCAGTGATTGGGGAGGGAATAATGGCTACACCTTC. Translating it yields CASSDWGGNNGYTF.